These 16 T cell receptor beta chains came from one sample sequenced in a study of OX40 agonist ivuxolimab in advanced cancers. Profiling relied on immunoSEQ multiplex PCR, and the TCRdb table lists in-frame clones only, not all of them. This table holds 74,000 or so clones, approximately 89% found once. This specimen consisted of CD4+ or CD8+ T cells sorted from blood, obtained in a trial of the OX40 agonist ivuxolimab. Source of these receptors: an adult with an advanced solid tumor such as melanoma, head and neck, liver or kidney cancer.

The V gene is TRBV4-1, the J gene TRBJ2-1; D perhaps matches TRBD2 (6 bases). This CDR3 is 15 amino acids long. Trimming cost V 7 bases and J 3 bases, with 16 bases left between them. CDR1 is MGHRA, CDR2 YSYEKL, per germline. CDR3 nucleotide sequence: TGCGCCAGCAAGGTTGACGGGAGAGGCTACAATGAGCAGTTCTTC. This encodes CASKVDGRGYNEQFF.

V usage is TRBV4-3 and J usage is TRBJ1-6; TRBD1 matches at 10 bases. The germline V gene encodes CDR1 LGHNA and CDR2 YSLEER. Unmatched junction bases numbered 9, after V lost 1 base and J lost 6 bases. The CDR3 is 18 residues long. In DNA form, the CDR3 reads TGCGCCAGCAGCCAAGCCTCCCCCCGACAGGGGGCTAATTCACCCCTCCACTTT. Translated, it gives CASSQASPRQGANSPLHF.

The chain joins TRBV7-3 to TRBJ2-3; D is possibly TRBD1 (5 bases). The germline V gene encodes CDR1 SGHTA and CDR2 FQGTGA. Deletions cut 2 bases from V and 7 bases from J, with 7 bases between. The CDR3 has 12 amino acids. The CDR3 spells CASSLDRNTQYF. The CDR3 nucleotides read TGTGCCAGCAGCTTAGACAGAAATACGCAGTATTTT.

This clone was observed once. This rearrangement joins TRBV6-1 to TRBJ2-7; 11 bases match TRBD2. Looked up from germline, CDR1 is MNHNS and CDR2 is SASEGT. V trimming: 6 bases; J trimming: 3 bases; junction bases outside the gene matches: 7. This CDR3 contains 15 residues. The CDR3 loop reads CASRNTGTSGYEQYF. The CDR3 nucleotides read TGTGCCAGCAGGAACACCGGGACTAGCGGCTACGAGCAGTACTTC.

This chain uses TRBV7-8 with TRBJ2-2; D is undetermined. V gave up 5 bases and J gave up 4 bases, with 8 bases separating them. From germline, CDR1 is SGHVS and CDR2 FQNEAQ. The CDR3 length is 13 residues. CDR3 region: CASSAVGTGELFF. In nucleotides, the CDR3 is TGTGCCAGCAGCGCAGTAGGCACCGGGGAGCTGTTTTTT.

By share of the sample, this clone is medium-sized. The rearrangement uses TRBV5-5 and TRBJ1-6; 9 nucleotides agree with TRBD1. CDR1 is SGHKS, CDR2 YYEKEE, per germline (reference sequence). J was trimmed by 7 bases and V by 3 bases; bases with no gene match: 5. The CDR3 runs 15 residues. The CDR3 DNA is TGTGCCAGCAGCTGGGGACAGGGCCGGAATTCACCCCTCCACTTT. It translates to CASSWGQGRNSPLHF.

The chain combines TRBV5-4 with TRBJ2-1; possibly TRBD1 or TRBD2 for D (6 bases each). Per germline, CDR1 SGHNT and CDR2 YYREEE (reference sequence). V lost 0 bases to trimming and J lost 0 bases, with 10 bases between them. The CDR3 covers 16 residues. The CDR3 region is CASSLGGAPSYNEQFF. CDR3 nucleotides: TGTGCCAGCAGCTTGGGGGGGGCTCCCTCCTACAATGAGCAGTTCTTC.

V and J are TRBV5-8 and TRBJ2-5; D not resolved. The CDR3 is 10 amino acids. Germline V gene sequence: CDR1 SGHTS, CDR2 YDEGEE. The V and J ends lost 0 bases and 8 bases respectively, with 2 bases between them. The CDR3 sequence is CASSLETQYF. DNA of the CDR3: TGTGCCAGCAGCTTGGAAACCCAGTACTTC.

This clone was observed once. The chain employs TRBV5-4 and TRBJ1-3; D unclear. This CDR3 contains 15 residues. V was shortened by 4 bases and J by 0 bases, with 11 bases between the two germline ends. CDR1 is SGHNT, CDR2 YYREEE, per germline (reference sequence). The CDR3 DNA reads TGTGCCAGCAGCGCCCCGACGGGCTCTGGAAACACCATATATTTT. It specifies CASSAPTGSGNTIYF.

This chain joins TRBV28 and TRBJ1-1; D is uncertain. The germline V gene encodes CDR1 MDHEN and CDR2 SYDVKM. This CDR3 has 11 amino acids. The ends were cut back, 7 bases at V and 0 bases at J, with 3 bases in the middle. The CDR3 nucleotides read TGTGCCAGCACTCTGAACACTGAAGCTTTCTTT. It codes for CASTLNTEAFF. The full variable domain, in which reference TRBV28 and TRBJ1-1 provide the parts outside the CDR3, is DVKVTQSSRYLVKRTGEKVFLECVQDMDHENMFWYRQDPGLGLRLIYFSYDVKMKEKGDIPEGYSVSREKKERFSLILESASTNQTSMYLCASTLNTEAFFGQGTRLTVV.

The rearrangement uses TRBV7-9 and TRBJ1-5; TRBD1 agrees at 7 bases. Germline V gene data show CDR1 as SEHNR and CDR2 as FQNEAQ (reference sequence). V lost 5 bases and J lost 0; bases outside the gene matches: 4. The length of the CDR3 is 15 residues. CDR3 coding DNA: TGTGCCAGCAGCGGGGGACAGTCTAGCAATCAGCCCCAGCATTTT. It encodes CASSGGQSSNQPQHF.

The V gene is TRBV5-4, the J gene TRBJ1-2; perhaps TRBD1 as D (5 bases). The length of the CDR3 is 13 residues. Between the trimmed V and J ends, which lost 4 bases and 0 bases, there was a span of 7 bases. Germline assignment: CDR1 SGHNT and CDR2 YYREEE (reference sequence). The CDR3 DNA reads TGTGCCAGCAGCGTGACAGCTAACTATGGCTACACCTTC. As protein: CASSVTANYGYTF.

The V gene is TRBV10-3, the J gene TRBJ2-5; possible D gene TRBD1, 5 bases. V lost 7 bases and J lost 5, with 8 bases in between. CDR1 is ENHRY, CDR2 SYGVKD, per germline. The CDR3 has 11 residues. CDR3 loop: CAIMAGETQYF. In nucleotides, the CDR3 is TGTGCCATCATGGCAGGGGAGACCCAGTACTTC.

The rearrangement joins TRBV6-1 to TRBJ1-2; the D is unclear. This CDR3 comprises 11 residues. The V end was cut by 2 bases, the J end by 13 bases, with 11 bases between. Per germline, CDR1 MNHNS and CDR2 SASEGT. The CDR3 DNA follows: TGTGCCAGCAGTGAACGGTTCTGGACCACCTTC. It encodes CASSERFWTTF.

The chain uses TRBV11-3 and TRBJ2-5; 7 nucleotides align to TRBD2. V shed 5 bases and J 7 bases; nucleotides not matched to a gene: 7. CDR1 is SGHNT, CDR2 YENEEA, per germline. The CDR3 extends over 13 amino acids. In nucleotides, the CDR3 is TGTGCCAGCAGCAAGGGACTATCTGGGACCCAGTACTTC. It translates to CASSKGLSGTQYF.

This clone was recorded only once. The chain links TRBV5-4 to TRBJ2-7; 11 nucleotides line up with TRBD2. This CDR3 spans 15 amino acids. CDR1 is SGHNT and CDR2 is YYREEE in the germline V gene (reference sequence). The V gene end was trimmed by 1 base and the J gene end by 5 bases; junction bases not matched to a gene: 5. The CDR3 nucleotides are TGTGCCAGCAGCTTGAGTAGCGGGAGGGGGGACGAGCAGTACTTC. This codes for CASSLSSGRGDEQYF.